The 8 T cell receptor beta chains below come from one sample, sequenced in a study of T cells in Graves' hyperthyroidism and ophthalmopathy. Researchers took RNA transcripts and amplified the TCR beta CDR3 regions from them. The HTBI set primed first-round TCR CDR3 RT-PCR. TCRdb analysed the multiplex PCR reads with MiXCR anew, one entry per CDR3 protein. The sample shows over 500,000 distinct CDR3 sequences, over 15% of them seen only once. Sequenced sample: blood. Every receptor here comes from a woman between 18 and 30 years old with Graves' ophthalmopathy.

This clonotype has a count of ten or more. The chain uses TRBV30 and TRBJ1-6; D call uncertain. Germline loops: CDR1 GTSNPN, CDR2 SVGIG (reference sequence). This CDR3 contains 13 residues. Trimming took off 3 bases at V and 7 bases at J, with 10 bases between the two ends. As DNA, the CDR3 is TGTGCCTGGAGCCCTAGCGGAAATTCACCCCTCCACTTT. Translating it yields CAWSPSGNSPLHF.

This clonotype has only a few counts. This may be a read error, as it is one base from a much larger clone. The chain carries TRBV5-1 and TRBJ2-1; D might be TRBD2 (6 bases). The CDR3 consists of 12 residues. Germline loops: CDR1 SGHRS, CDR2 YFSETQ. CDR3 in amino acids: CAGSLEGGEQFF. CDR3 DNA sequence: TGCGCCGGCAGCTTGGAAGGAGGGGAGCAGTTCTTC.

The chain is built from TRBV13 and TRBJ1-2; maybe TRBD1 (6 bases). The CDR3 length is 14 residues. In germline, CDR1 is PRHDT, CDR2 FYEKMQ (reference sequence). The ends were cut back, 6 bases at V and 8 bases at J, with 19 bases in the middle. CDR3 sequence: CASSRRRGVSGYTF. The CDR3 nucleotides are TGTGCCAGCAGTCGGAGAAGGGGGGTGTCCGGCTACACCTTC.

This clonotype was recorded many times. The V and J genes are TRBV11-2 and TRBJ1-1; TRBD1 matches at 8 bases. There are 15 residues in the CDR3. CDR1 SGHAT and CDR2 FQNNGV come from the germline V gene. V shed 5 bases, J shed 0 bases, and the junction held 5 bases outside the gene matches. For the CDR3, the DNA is TGTGCCAGCAGCCCCTACAGGGGGATGAACACTGAAGCTTTCTTT. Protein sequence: CASSPYRGMNTEAFF.

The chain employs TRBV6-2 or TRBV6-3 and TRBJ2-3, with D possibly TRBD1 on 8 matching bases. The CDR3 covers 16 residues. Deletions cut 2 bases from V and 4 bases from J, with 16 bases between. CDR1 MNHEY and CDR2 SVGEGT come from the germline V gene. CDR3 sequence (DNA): TGTGCCAGCAGTTACGACAGGGGAGGGGTTGCAGATACGCAGTATTTT. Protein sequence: CASSYDRGGVADTQYF.

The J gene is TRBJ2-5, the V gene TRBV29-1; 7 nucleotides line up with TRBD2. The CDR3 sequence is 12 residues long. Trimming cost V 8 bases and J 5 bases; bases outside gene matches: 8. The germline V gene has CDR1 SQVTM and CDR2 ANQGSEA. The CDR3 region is CSTRTSWETQYF. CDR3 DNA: TGCAGCACTCGGACTAGTTGGGAGACCCAGTACTTC.

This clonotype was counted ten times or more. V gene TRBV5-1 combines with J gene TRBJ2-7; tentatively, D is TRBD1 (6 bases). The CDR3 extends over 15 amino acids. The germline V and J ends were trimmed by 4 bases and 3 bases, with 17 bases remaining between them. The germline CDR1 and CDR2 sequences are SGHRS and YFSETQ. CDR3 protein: CASSLARDINYEQYF. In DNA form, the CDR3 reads TGCGCCAGCAGCCTAGCCCGGGACATCAACTACGAGCAGTACTTC.

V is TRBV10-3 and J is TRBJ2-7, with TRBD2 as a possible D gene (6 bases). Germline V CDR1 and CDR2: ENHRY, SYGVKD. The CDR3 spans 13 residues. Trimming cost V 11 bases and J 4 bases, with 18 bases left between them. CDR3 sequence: CALSSGPGYEQYF. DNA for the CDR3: TGTGCCTTATCCAGCGGGCCGGGTTACGAGCAGTACTTC.